A selection of T cell receptor beta chains follows, all from one sample in a study of control samples from healthy donors and cancer patients. Measured with immunoSEQ multiplex PCR; TCRdb has only the in-frame clones, and not every one. The table includes 85,000 to 95,000 clones, roughly 90% detected once. The sequenced sample was blood. The receptor set was obtained from a woman in her 30s in good health. Each CDR3 is given with its conserved first and last residue. A D gene is named only where the DNA matches it firmly. For some rows the clone size is stated as once, few or many, or as a class when expanded; others skip it.

clone_size: -; d_call: -; j_call: TRBJ1-2; v_call: TRBV7-3; cdr3_aa: CASSLGPTNYGYTF; cdr3_nt: TGTGCCAGCAGTCTCGGGCCGACTAACTATGGCTACACCTTC
clone_size: -; d_call: -; j_call: TRBJ2-7; v_call: TRBV28; cdr3_aa: CASSWRGVSYEQYF; cdr3_nt: TGTGCCAGCAGTTGGCGAGGGGTTTCCTACGAGCAGTACTTC
clone_size: -; d_call: TRBD1; j_call: TRBJ1-1; v_call: TRBV9; cdr3_aa: CASSAASIRGTEAFF; cdr3_nt: TGTGCCAGCAGCGCAGCCTCAATCAGGGGGACTGAAGCTTTCTTT
clone_size: -; d_call: -; j_call: TRBJ1-1; v_call: TRBV28; cdr3_aa: CASMLANTEAFF; cdr3_nt: TGTGCCAGCATGCTTGCAAACACTGAAGCTTTCTTT
clone_size: -; d_call: -; j_call: TRBJ1-1; v_call: TRBV28; cdr3_aa: CASRTSQGLNTEAFF; cdr3_nt: TGTGCCAGCAGGACCTCGCAGGGATTAAACACTGAAGCTTTCTTT
clone_size: once; d_call: -; j_call: TRBJ2-7; v_call: TRBV7-9; cdr3_aa: CASSLVGEQYF; cdr3_nt: TGTGCCAGCAGCTTAGTGGGAGAGCAGTACTTC
clone_size: -; d_call: -; j_call: TRBJ1-6; v_call: TRBV19; cdr3_aa: CASSMQGPFSPLHF; cdr3_nt: TGTGCCAGTAGTATGCAGGGACCTTTCTCACCCCTCCACTTT
clone_size: once; d_call: -; j_call: TRBJ1-1; v_call: TRBV19; cdr3_aa: CASSISGTNTEAFF; cdr3_nt: TGTGCCAGTAGTATTTCGGGGACGAACACTGAAGCTTTCTTT
clone_size: -; d_call: -; j_call: TRBJ1-1; v_call: TRBV27; cdr3_aa: CASSPLFWGTEAFF; cdr3_nt: TGTGCCAGCAGTCCCTTGTTTTGGGGCACTGAAGCTTTCTTT
clone_size: -; d_call: TRBD1; j_call: TRBJ2-1; v_call: TRBV19; cdr3_aa: CASTSGTGFYNEQFF; cdr3_nt: TGTGCCAGTACCTCCGGGACAGGGTTCTACAATGAGCAGTTCTTC
clone_size: -; d_call: -; j_call: TRBJ2-3; v_call: TRBV7-2; cdr3_aa: CASSSRADSTDTQYF; cdr3_nt: TGTGCCAGCAGCTCTAGGGCAGATAGCACAGATACGCAGTATTTT
clone_size: once; d_call: -; j_call: TRBJ1-4; v_call: TRBV20-1; cdr3_aa: CSASKGRDEKLFF; cdr3_nt: TGCAGTGCTAGTAAGGGACGGGATGAAAAACTGTTTTTT
clone_size: -; d_call: -; j_call: TRBJ2-6; v_call: TRBV2; cdr3_aa: CASSQEVSGANVLTF; cdr3_nt: TGTGCCAGCAGCCAGGAGGTCTCTGGGGCCAACGTCCTGACTTTC